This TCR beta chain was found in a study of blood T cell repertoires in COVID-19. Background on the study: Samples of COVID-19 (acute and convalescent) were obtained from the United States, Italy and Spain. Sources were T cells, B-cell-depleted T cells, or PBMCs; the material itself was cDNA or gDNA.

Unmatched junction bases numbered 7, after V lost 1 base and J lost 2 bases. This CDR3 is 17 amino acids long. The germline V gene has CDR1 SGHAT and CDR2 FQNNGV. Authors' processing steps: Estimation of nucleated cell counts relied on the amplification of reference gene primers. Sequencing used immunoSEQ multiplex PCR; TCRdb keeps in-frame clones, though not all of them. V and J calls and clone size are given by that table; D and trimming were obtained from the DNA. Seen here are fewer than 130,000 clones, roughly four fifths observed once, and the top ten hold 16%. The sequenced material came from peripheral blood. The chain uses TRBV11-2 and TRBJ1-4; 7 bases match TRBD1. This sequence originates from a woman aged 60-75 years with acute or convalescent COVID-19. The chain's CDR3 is CASSLGGPTGTNEKLFF. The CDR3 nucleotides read TGTGCCAGCAGCTTAGGGGGGCCGACAGGGACTAATGAAAAACTGTTTTTT.